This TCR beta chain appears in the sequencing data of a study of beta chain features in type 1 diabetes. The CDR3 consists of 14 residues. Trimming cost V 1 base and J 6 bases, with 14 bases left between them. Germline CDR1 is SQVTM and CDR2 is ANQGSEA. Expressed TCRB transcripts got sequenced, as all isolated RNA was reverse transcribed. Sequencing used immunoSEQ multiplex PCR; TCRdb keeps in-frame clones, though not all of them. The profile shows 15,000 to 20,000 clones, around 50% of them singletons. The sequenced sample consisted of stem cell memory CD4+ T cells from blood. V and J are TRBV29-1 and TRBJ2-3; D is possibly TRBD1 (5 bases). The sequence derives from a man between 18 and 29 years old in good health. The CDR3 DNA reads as TGCAGCGTTGAAGCCCAGGGTGGGTGGGATACGCAGTATTTT. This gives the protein CSVEAQGGWDTQYF.